One and the same sample provided the 32 T cell receptor beta chains below, sequenced in a study of radiation and T cells in renal cell carcinoma. The sample's time point: blood 2 weeks post-SBRT. The sample's treatment: 15 Gy SBRT to primary tumor, nephrectomy 4 weeks later. Only in-frame clones appear in the TCRdb table, and some are missing; sequencing was by immunoSEQ multiplex PCR. This sample has 150,000 to 190,000 clones; 87% occur once, and the top ten carry over 10%. Specimen: blood, collected from a patient whose treatment included radiotherapy and nephrectomy. Receptor source: a woman aged 50 to 60 with renal cell carcinoma.

The chain links TRBV29-1 to TRBJ2-2, with no clear D. Germline values: CDR1 SQVTM, CDR2 ANQGSEA. This CDR3 has 17 amino acids. V lost 2 bases, J lost 0 bases, and 16 bases lay in between. The CDR3, as DNA: TGCAGCGTTGAACCAAGCGACCCACTTACGAACACCGGGGAGCTGTTTTTT. Its protein is CSVEPSDPLTNTGELFF.

The gene calls are TRBV5-6 and TRBJ2-5; 10 nucleotides agree with TRBD2. Per germline, CDR1 SGHDT and CDR2 YYEEEE. CDR3 length: 16 amino acids. Trimming at V came to 2 bases and at J to 0 bases, leaving 4 bases not matched to a gene. CDR3 in DNA: TGTGCCAGCAGCTTTCTAGCGGGGGAATACCAAGAGACCCAGTACTTC. Translation: CASSFLAGEYQETQYF.

The V and J genes are TRBV2 and TRBJ1-1; 8 bases line up with TRBD1. Germline trimming cut 6 bases from V and 6 bases from J; bases unmatched to any gene: 9. In germline, CDR1 is SNHLY, CDR2 FYNNEI. This CDR3 comprises 14 residues. CDR3 loop: CASRLLTGGAEAFF. CDR3 sequence (DNA): TGTGCCAGCAGGCTGTTAACAGGGGGGGCTGAAGCTTTCTTT.

The count of this clone is one. In nucleotides, the CDR3 is TGTGCCAGCAGCGGGACAGGGAAGGATCAGCCCCAGCATTTT. This codes for CASSGTGKDQPQHF. The chain is built from TRBV2 and TRBJ1-5; 9 bases map to TRBD1. This CDR3 has 14 amino acids. Germline V CDR1 and CDR2: SNHLY, FYNNEI. Germline trimming cut 6 bases from V and 5 bases from J; bases unmatched to any gene: 5.

The chain carries TRBV6-6 and TRBJ2-7; unclear D gene. The CDR3 covers 15 residues. CDR1 is MNHNY, CDR2 SVGAGI, per germline (reference sequence). With 5 bases removed from V and 2 bases from J, the gap between germline ends came to 16 bases. CDR3 amino acids: CASSTSALATYEQYF. In DNA form, the CDR3 reads TGTGCCAGCAGTACTTCAGCCCTTGCTACCTACGAGCAGTACTTC.

This clone was seen a single time. The chain combines TRBV18 with TRBJ2-5; D uncertain. Trimming pared 3 bases from V and 9 bases from J, leaving 17 bases between. This CDR3 region has 14 residues. CDR1 KGHSH and CDR2 LQKENI come from the germline V gene. The CDR3 loop reads CASSPPDTSWSQYF. The CDR3 nucleotides are TGTGCCAGCTCACCGCCCGACACCTCCTGGTCCCAGTACTTC.

The genes are TRBV5-6 and TRBJ2-5; TRBD2 agrees at 7 bases. Germline CDR1 and CDR2: SGHDT and YYEEEE. This CDR3 region has 15 residues. J was trimmed by 1 base and V by 5 bases; bases with no gene match: 8. The chain's CDR3 is CASSSTRLAQETQYF. CDR3 in DNA: TGTGCCAGCAGTTCTACCCGACTAGCCCAAGAGACCCAGTACTTC.

The chain employs TRBV4-1 and TRBJ2-1; TRBD2 aligns across 11 bases. Germline CDR1 and CDR2: MGHRA and YSYEKL. This CDR3 contains 16 residues. The trim removed 3 bases at V and 7 bases at J, leaving 8 bases unmatched. CDR3 DNA: TGCGCCAGCAGCCACCCCGTTGCTAGCGGGGGGAATGAGCAGTTCTTC. Protein sequence: CASSHPVASGGNEQFF.

The J gene is TRBJ2-1, the V gene TRBV4-1; weak D call: TRBD1 (6 bases). Germline values: CDR1 MGHRA, CDR2 YSYEKL. The CDR3 sequence is 17 residues long. V lost 5 bases, J lost 2 bases, and 19 bases lay in between. In DNA form, the CDR3 reads TGCGCCAGCAGCTTAGGGACAACAACTGTCCCCTACAATGAGCAGTTCTTC. Its protein product is CASSLGTTTVPYNEQFF.

V is TRBV9 and J is TRBJ2-7; D may be TRBD1 (10 bases). V gave up 3 bases and J gave up 6 bases, with 31 bases separating them. CDR3 length: 19 residues. Germline CDR1 reads SGDLS; CDR2 reads YYNGEE. The CDR3 coding sequence is TGTGCCAGCAGCGCGACAGGGGGCCCTAGCGGGGCCCCGGGGCGCGAGCAGTACTTC. It translates to CASSATGGPSGAPGREQYF. The variable domain in full, completed from reference TRBV9 and TRBJ2-7, reads DSGVTQTPKHLITATGQRVTLRCSPRSGDLSVYWYQQSLDQGLQFLIQYYNGEERAKGNILERFSAQQFPDLHSELNLSSLELGDSALYFCASSATGGPSGAPGREQYFGPGTRLTVT.

The chain employs TRBV9 and TRBJ1-6; 12 nucleotides line up with TRBD1. This CDR3 is built from 15 residues. The germline CDR1 and CDR2 sequences are SGDLS and YYNGEE. After removal of 4 bases from V and 9 bases from J, the junction contained 5 bases not matched to a gene. CDR3 bases: TGTGCCAGCAGCCCGCCGGGACAGGGGGCTTCACCCCTCCACTTT. Protein sequence: CASSPPGQGASPLHF.

The chain links TRBV6-5 to TRBJ1-1; D remains unclear. Germline V gives CDR1 MNHEY, CDR2 SVGAGI. V was cut by 0 bases and J by 3 bases, with 2 bases left in between. This CDR3 comprises 12 residues. CDR3 in amino acids: CASSYSDTEAFF. The CDR3 DNA reads TGTGCCAGCAGTTACTCGGACACTGAAGCTTTCTTT.

This chain connects TRBV5-4 to TRBJ2-1, with a weak D call TRBD1 (5 bases). The CDR3 is 15 amino acids. The V and J ends lost 0 bases and 6 bases respectively, with 13 bases between them. CDR1 and CDR2 (germline): SGHNT, YYREEE (reference sequence). The CDR3 spells CASSLGGLDFNEQFF. CDR3 in DNA: TGTGCCAGCAGCTTGGGGGGCTTAGACTTCAATGAGCAGTTCTTC.

The rearrangement uses TRBV19 and TRBJ1-6; D remains ambiguous. Germline lookup yields CDR1 LNHDA and CDR2 SQIVND (reference sequence). The CDR3 covers 13 residues. Trimming cost V 7 bases and J 8 bases, with 12 bases left between them. The CDR3: CASTSLGDSPLHF. The CDR3 DNA follows: TGTGCCAGTACGTCACTCGGGGATTCACCCCTCCACTTT.

In regard to this clone: One end of the junction fails to match germline, which may point to a read error. The chain uses TRBV7-7 and TRBJ2-7; D perhaps matches TRBD1 (6 bases). This CDR3 region has 14 residues. Germline values: CDR1 SSHAT, CDR2 FNYEAQ (reference sequence). The chain's CDR3 is CASSPDRSSYEQYF. The CDR3, as DNA: TGTGCTAGCAGCCCCGACAGGAGCTCCTACGAGCAGTACTTC.

The chain joins TRBV19 to TRBJ1-5; TRBD1 aligns across 10 bases. Germline CDR1 and CDR2: LNHDA and SQIVND (reference sequence). This CDR3 is built from 17 residues. V lost 5 bases to trimming and J lost 0 bases; unmatched junction nucleotides: 7. The chain's CDR3 is CASSPRRDRGSNQPQHF. The CDR3 DNA reads TGTGCCAGTAGTCCGAGACGGGACAGGGGTAGCAATCAGCCCCAGCATTTT. The entire variable domain, with the rest obtained from reference TRBV19 and TRBJ1-5, is as follows: DGGITQSPKYLFRKEGQNVTLSCEQNLNHDAMYWYRQDPGQGLRLIYYSQIVNDFQKGDIAEGYSVSREKKESFPLTVTSAQKNPTAFYLCASSPRRDRGSNQPQHFGDGTRLSIL.

The chain is built from TRBV6-5 and TRBJ2-5; 7 bases fit TRBD2. The length of the CDR3 is 14 residues. The V and J ends lost 7 bases and 10 bases, in that order; junction bases with no gene match: 15. Germline loops: CDR1 MNHEY, CDR2 SVGAGI. The CDR3 protein is CASNPAGLDGIQYF. The CDR3 nucleotides are TGTGCCAGCAACCCAGCGGGGCTGGATGGGATCCAGTACTTC.

The V and J genes are TRBV30 and TRBJ1-3; D is uncertain. CDR1 is GTSNPN, CDR2 SVGIG, per germline (reference sequence). Trimming shortened V by 0 bases and J by 8 bases, and 8 bases separated the two germline ends. The length of the CDR3 is 12 residues. This CDR3 reads CAWSVLGDTIYF. In nucleotides, the CDR3 is TGTGCCTGGAGTGTACTTGGGGACACCATATATTTT.

The rearrangement joins TRBV29-1 to TRBJ2-1, with a tentative D call TRBD1 (5 bases). Trimming pared 6 bases from V and 4 bases from J, leaving 16 bases between. Germline V lookup: CDR1 SQVTM, CDR2 ANQGSEA. This CDR3 comprises 14 residues. CDR3 DNA: TGCAGCGTCCGACAGATCCTCGAGTACAATGAGCAGTTCTTC. It is translated as CSVRQILEYNEQFF.

The J gene is TRBJ1-1, the V gene TRBV12-5, with 9 bases identical to TRBD1. This CDR3 contains 13 residues. Germline V gene sequence: CDR1 LGHNT, CDR2 FRNRAP. The DNA for the CDR3 is TGTGCCACTGGGACAGGGTTGTTACCTGAAGCTTTCTTT. This gives the protein CATGTGLLPEAFF.

The chain couples TRBV5-4 to TRBJ2-7, with 11 bases fitting TRBD2. After removal of 4 bases from V and 2 bases from J, the junction contained 8 bases not matched to a gene. The CDR3 sequence is 16 residues long. The V gene's germline CDR1 is SGHNT and CDR2 YYREEE (reference sequence). CDR3 amino acids: CASSPRTSGFAYEQYF. The CDR3 coding sequence is TGTGCCAGCAGCCCTAGGACTAGCGGGTTTGCCTACGAGCAGTACTTC.

The chain uses TRBV28 and TRBJ1-3; no definite D call. CDR1 and CDR2 from the germline V gene are MDHEN and SYDVKM. The CDR3 totals 17 residues. The ends were cut back, 2 bases at V and 2 bases at J, with 16 bases in the middle. The CDR3 nucleotides read TGTGCCAGCAGTTTACGGCCCACGAAGAATACTGGAAACACCATATATTTT. It encodes CASSLRPTKNTGNTIYF.

The rearrangement links TRBV5-1 to TRBJ2-2; TRBD2 might be the D (5 bases). Looked up from germline, CDR1 is SGHRS and CDR2 is YFSETQ. Trimming removed 4 bases from V and 3 bases from J, with 19 bases in between. CDR3 size: 17 residues. The CDR3 protein is CASSVRYAEADTGELFF. The CDR3 nucleotides are TGCGCCAGCAGCGTGAGGTACGCGGAGGCGGACACCGGGGAGCTGTTTTTT.

This chain connects TRBV7-9 to TRBJ2-7; possibly TRBD1 for D (6 bases). The CDR3 has 14 residues. Germline lookup yields CDR1 SEHNR and CDR2 FQNEAQ (reference sequence). V lost 5 bases to trimming and J lost 0 bases, with 11 bases between them. CDR3 sequence: CASSAQQGSYEQYF. CDR3 coding DNA: TGTGCCAGCAGCGCACAACAGGGCTCCTACGAGCAGTACTTC.

This clone turned up a few times. V gene TRBV9 combines with J gene TRBJ2-3, with D possibly matching TRBD1 (6 bases). Germline CDR1 and CDR2: SGDLS and YYNGEE. The germline V and J ends were trimmed by 4 bases and 2 bases, with 17 bases remaining between them. This CDR3 contains 16 residues. The CDR3 region is CASSPGHTSLTDTQYF. The CDR3 DNA follows: TGTGCCAGCAGCCCGGGACATACTTCTCTCACAGATACGCAGTATTTT.

V is TRBV13 and J is TRBJ1-2; D gene uncertain. There are 15 residues in the CDR3. Trimming took 2 bases from V and 4 from J, leaving 14 bases between them. Germline V lookup: CDR1 PRHDT, CDR2 FYEKMQ (reference sequence). In DNA, the CDR3 is TGTGCCAGCAGCTTATCAGAGTCTTCTATCTATGGCTACACCTTC. Residues: CASSLSESSIYGYTF.

The CDR3, as DNA: TGTGCCAGCAGCCCTCGGGCCGCCTACGGGGGTACCCCCTACAATGAGCAGTTCTTC. Encoded protein: CASSPRAAYGGTPYNEQFF. The chain links TRBV5-5 to TRBJ2-1; a possible D gene is TRBD2 (6 bases). The CDR3 extends over 19 amino acids. Trimming removed 4 bases at V and 2 bases at J, with 25 bases between. The germline V gene has CDR1 SGHKS and CDR2 YYEKEE (reference sequence). The full variable domain, completed using reference TRBV5-5 and TRBJ2-1, is DAGVTQSPTHLIKTRGQQVTLRCSPISGHKSVSWYQQVLGQGPQFIFQYYEKEERGRGNFPDRFSARQFPNYSSELNVNALLLGDSALYLCASSPRAAYGGTPYNEQFFGPGTRLTVL.

The CDR3 loop is CASSAGDSASTDTQYF. CDR3 sequence (DNA): TGTGCCAGCAGCGCTGGGGACAGTGCTAGCACAGATACGCAGTATTTT. J is TRBJ2-3 and V is TRBV9; 7 positions match TRBD1. Looked up from germline, CDR1 is SGDLS and CDR2 is YYNGEE. The V segment lost 3 bases and the J segment 0 bases; nucleotides outside the gene matches: 7. The CDR3 totals 16 residues. Supplemented by reference TRBV9 and TRBJ2-3, the full variable domain reads DSGVTQTPKHLITATGQRVTLRCSPRSGDLSVYWYQQSLDQGLQFLIQYYNGEERAKGNILERFSAQQFPDLHSELNLSSLELGDSALYFCASSAGDSASTDTQYFGPGTRLTVL.

This chain links TRBV7-9 with TRBJ2-5; 10 bases line up with TRBD2. The CDR3 length is 19 residues. The V gene's germline CDR1 is SEHNR and CDR2 FQNEAQ (reference sequence). Trimming removed 1 base from V and 5 bases from J; junction bases left unmatched: 16. The chain's CDR3 is CASSLVGLAGASTRETQYF. The CDR3 coding sequence is TGTGCCAGCAGCTTAGTCGGCCTAGCGGGGGCCTCCACCAGGGAGACCCAGTACTTC.

The CDR3 DNA sequence: TGTGCCAGCAGTGAACAGGGAGAAGTCACTGAAGCTTTCTTT. This encodes CASSEQGEVTEAFF. This sequence joins TRBV2 and TRBJ1-1; D possibly corresponds to TRBD1 (5 bases). The length of the CDR3 is 14 residues. Germline CDR1 is SNHLY and CDR2 is FYNNEI. Between the trimmed V and J ends, which lost 2 bases and 4 bases, there was a span of 11 bases.

The rearrangement uses TRBV5-4 and TRBJ2-1; 10 positions match TRBD1. Germline loops: CDR1 SGHNT, CDR2 YYREEE (reference sequence). The V gene end was trimmed by 4 bases and the J gene end by 7 bases; junction bases not matched to a gene: 5. The CDR3 has 14 amino acids. This CDR3 reads CASSRDRGRNEQFF. The CDR3 DNA reads as TGTGCCAGCAGCCGGGACAGGGGAAGGAATGAGCAGTTCTTC.

The chain couples TRBV19 to TRBJ2-5, with 7 bases fitting TRBD2. CDR3 length: 12 residues. Germline V gives CDR1 LNHDA, CDR2 SQIVND (reference sequence). With V trimmed by 3 bases and J by 5 bases, 0 bases remained unmatched. DNA for the CDR3: TGTGCCAGTAGTATGGGGGGGGAGACCCAGTACTTC. Protein sequence: CASSMGGETQYF.